Listed here are 19 T cell receptor beta chains from one sample, sequenced in a study of early T cells in non-severe SARS-CoV-2 infection. A single record per CDR3 protein comes from TCRdb applying MiXCR to the 5' RACE reads. The data show around 84,000 distinct CDR3 sequences, about 12% seen once. The sample consisted of whole blood. The source of these receptors is an adult who was a healthcare worker with PCR-confirmed SARS-CoV-2 infection or an uninfected control (not recorded which).

This clonotype has a count of ten or more. The rearrangement uses TRBV3-1 and TRBJ2-1, with D unresolved. The CDR3 loop spans 14 amino acids. In germline, CDR1 is LGHDT, CDR2 YNNKEL (reference sequence). V was clipped by 0 bases and J by 9 bases, with 12 bases between them. The CDR3 DNA reads TGTGCCAGCAGCCAAGATCTCGTGATGGGTGAGCAGTTCTTC. Amino acid sequence: CASSQDLVMGEQFF.

This chain joins TRBV6-6 and TRBJ1-5, with D unresolved. The CDR3 loop spans 13 amino acids. Trimming removed 3 bases from V and 6 bases from J, with 9 bases in between. CDR1 is MNHNY and CDR2 is SVGAGI in the germline V gene (reference sequence). The CDR3 here is CASSYQEGQPQHF. CDR3 sequence (DNA): TGTGCCAGCAGTTATCAAGAGGGTCAGCCCCAGCATTTT.

This clonotype appeared many times. This chain connects TRBV9 to TRBJ2-1; 9 bases agree with TRBD2. The CDR3 has 15 residues. The V and J ends lost 0 bases and 7 bases, in that order; junction bases with no gene match: 5. In germline, CDR1 is SGDLS, CDR2 YYNGEE. The CDR3 protein is CASSVEAGGGNEQFF. CDR3 nucleotide sequence: TGTGCCAGCAGCGTAGAAGCGGGGGGTGGTAATGAGCAGTTCTTC.

In this sample, this clonotype turned up a few times. The chain carries TRBV20-1 and TRBJ2-7; D unclear. Trimming removed 1 base from V and 1 base from J, with 11 bases in between. The germline CDR1 and CDR2 sequences are DFQATT and SNEGSKA (reference sequence). This CDR3 is 14 amino acids long. The CDR3 coding sequence is TGCAGTGCTAGAGGGCAGGCTTTTTCCTACGAGCAGTACTTC. Protein product: CSARGQAFSYEQYF.

This rearrangement joins TRBV12-3 or TRBV12-4 to TRBJ2-2; tentatively, D is TRBD2 (6 bases). Between the trimmed V and J ends, which lost 1 base and 0 bases, there was a span of 6 bases. The CDR3 length is 15 residues. The CDR3 spells CASSLGGTNTGELFF. The CDR3 region has the DNA TGTGCCAGCAGTTTAGGCGGGACGAACACCGGGGAGCTGTTTTTT.

There are a few counts of this clonotype. The CDR3 protein is CASSVSGATYEQYF. The CDR3 bases are TGTGCCAGCAGCGTCTCGGGAGCAACCTACGAGCAGTACTTC. The rearrangement links TRBV9 to TRBJ2-7; a weak D match, TRBD2 (6 bases). V gave up 2 bases and J gave up 2 bases, with 11 bases separating them. There are 14 residues in the CDR3. The germline V gene encodes CDR1 SGDLS and CDR2 YYNGEE.

The chain combines TRBV6-5 with TRBJ2-7; 8 bases are a match to TRBD1. From germline, CDR1 is MNHEY and CDR2 SVGAGI. Trimming at V came to 5 bases and at J to 6 bases, leaving 6 bases not matched to a gene. CDR3 length equals 13 residues. This CDR3 is CASSPPTGAEQYF. CDR3 nucleotides: TGTGCCAGCAGTCCGCCGACAGGGGCCGAGCAGTACTTC.

This clonotype has more than one count but fewer than ten. The CDR3 DNA follows: TGCAGTGCTACCGCTCCTAGCCGACAAGAGACCCAGTACTTC. Its protein is CSATAPSRQETQYF. The chain recombines TRBV20-1 with TRBJ2-5, with TRBD2 as a possible D gene (5 bases). From germline, CDR1 is DFQATT and CDR2 SNEGSKA (reference sequence). V lost 4 bases to trimming and J lost 2 bases, with 14 bases between them. This CDR3 has 14 amino acids.

The V call is TRBV7-3, the J call TRBJ2-1; 9 nucleotides match TRBD2. CDR1 is SGHTA, CDR2 FQGTGA, per germline. Unmatched junction bases numbered 13, after V lost 5 bases and J lost 8 bases. CDR3 length: 16 residues. The CDR3 loop is CASSPTSGRPDDEQFF. The CDR3 region has the DNA TGTGCCAGCAGCCCAACGAGCGGGAGGCCAGACGATGAGCAGTTCTTC.

The chain is built from TRBV2 and TRBJ2-1, with a possible D match to TRBD1 (6 bases). V lost 4 bases, J lost 9 bases, and 10 bases lay in between. This CDR3 comprises 12 residues. The germline CDR1 and CDR2 sequences are SNHLY and FYNNEI. DNA of the CDR3: TGTGCCAGCAGTGGACAGGTAGCTGAGCAGTTCTTC. It encodes CASSGQVAEQFF.

This clonotype was recorded many times. The rearrangement uses TRBV29-1 and TRBJ2-2; 9 nucleotides match TRBD1. Looked up from germline, CDR1 is SQVTM and CDR2 is ANQGSEA. There are 14 residues in the CDR3. V lost 3 bases to trimming and J lost 7 bases; unmatched junction nucleotides: 6. The CDR3 DNA reads as TGCAGCGTTGATTTAGGGACAGGGTACGGGGAGCTGTTTTTT. Protein product: CSVDLGTGYGELFF.

The table lists this clonotype with many counts. This chain connects TRBV28 to TRBJ2-7, with D perhaps TRBD2 (7 bases). Looked up from germline, CDR1 is MDHEN and CDR2 is SYDVKM. V gave up 5 bases and J gave up 4 bases, with 21 bases separating them. The CDR3 is 16 amino acids. CDR3 bases: TGTGCCAGCAGTATACCCCCGGCGGGGGCGGGATACGAGCAGTACTTC. Translating gives CASSIPPAGAGYEQYF. The complete variable domain, with remaining parts taken from reference TRBV28 and TRBJ2-7, reads DVKVTQSSRYLVKRTGEKVFLECVQDMDHENMFWYRQDPGLGLRLIYFSYDVKMKEKGDIPEGYSVSREKKERFSLILESASTNQTSMYLCASSIPPAGAGYEQYFGPGTRLTVT.

This clonotype has more than one count but fewer than ten. The genes are TRBV5-4 and TRBJ2-5; the match to TRBD2 covers 10 bases. This CDR3 region has 17 residues. The V segment lost 3 bases and the J segment 4 bases; nucleotides outside the gene matches: 12. Looked up from germline, CDR1 is SGHNT and CDR2 is YYREEE (reference sequence). Here the CDR3 DNA reads TGTGCCAGCAGCTCGGGACTAGCGCACAGGGGGGTAGAGACCCAGTACTTC. Residues: CASSSGLAHRGVETQYF.

This clonotype was seen at least ten times. The chain links TRBV21-1 to TRBJ1-1. TRBV21-1 is labeled a pseudogene. The CDR3 is made up of 16 amino acids. CDR3 protein: CASSKNGSITDTEAFF. The DNA of the CDR3 is TGTGCCAGCAGCAAGAACGGGTCCATAACTGATACTGAAGCTTTCTTT.

This clonotype came up a few times. The chain joins TRBV7-3 to TRBJ2-4; weak D call: TRBD2 (5 bases). CDR3 size: 15 residues. Germline lookup yields CDR1 SGHTA and CDR2 FQGTGA. V dropped 2 bases and J dropped 5 bases, with 13 bases sitting between them. The CDR3 bases are TGTGCCAGCAGCTTAGGAGGCGGAAGGCAAAACATTCAGTACTTC. It specifies CASSLGGGRQNIQYF.

There are many counts of this clonotype. This chain uses TRBV7-9 with TRBJ1-5, with TRBD1 as a possible D gene (6 bases). The V gene's germline CDR1 is SEHNR and CDR2 FQNEAQ (reference sequence). V was shortened by 5 bases and J by 9 bases, with 17 bases between the two germline ends. There are 14 residues in the CDR3. The CDR3 nucleotides are TGTGCCAGCAGCCCGGGGGCTCAGGGAGGGCCCCAGCATTTT. Translation gives CASSPGAQGGPQHF. Full variable domain (outside the CDR3, taken from reference TRBV7-9 and TRBJ1-5): DTGVSQNPRHKITKRGQNVTFRCDPISEHNRLYWYRQTLGQGPEFLTYFQNEAQLEKSRLLSDRFSAERPKGSFSTLEIQRTEQGDSAMYLCASSPGAQGGPQHFGDGTRLSIL.

The chain links TRBV11-3 to TRBJ2-3; 9 bases align to TRBD2. The germline CDR1 and CDR2 sequences are SGHNT and YENEEA. There are 16 residues in the CDR3. After removal of 1 base from V and 5 bases from J, the junction contained 7 bases not matched to a gene. The CDR3 is CASSLGGLAGRDTQYF. The DNA for the CDR3 is TGTGCCAGCAGCTTAGGCGGGCTAGCGGGGAGAGATACGCAGTATTTT.

The sample holds many counts of this clonotype. This sequence joins TRBV11-2 and TRBJ2-3; a weak D match, TRBD2 (5 bases). In germline, CDR1 is SGHAT, CDR2 FQNNGV. This CDR3 has 11 residues. The ends were cut back, 5 bases at V and 6 bases at J, with 6 bases in the middle. Here the CDR3 reads CASSRGDTQYF. In DNA form, the CDR3 reads TGTGCCAGCAGCCGCGGGGATACGCAGTATTTT.

This clonotype showed up just a few times. CDR3 DNA sequence: TGCAGTGCGCCCGGGGACGACTGGGGCTACACCTTC. The encoded protein is CSAPGDDWGYTF. The rearrangement uses TRBV20-1 and TRBJ1-2, with a tentative D call TRBD1 (5 bases). The CDR3 loop spans 12 amino acids. Trimming shortened V by 6 bases and J by 8 bases, and 16 bases separated the two germline ends. The V gene's germline CDR1 is DFQATT and CDR2 SNEGSKA (reference sequence).